A selection of T cell receptor beta chains follows, all from one sample in a study of cytomegalovirus exposure and HLA in healthy donors. Measured with immunoSEQ multiplex PCR; TCRdb has only the in-frame clones, and not every one. Among about 150,000 clones, 85% were seen once, and the ten largest hold 2% to 2.5%. Sequenced: PBMCs. Receptor source: a young woman in good health and CMV-seronegative. Each CDR3 is given with its conserved first and last residue. The order of the fields is clone size, J gene, D gene, V gene, CDR3 protein, CDR3 DNA. D genes are given only for firm matches. Some rows have no size entry. The others give once, few or many, or a class for an expanded clone.

clone_size: NA
j_call: TRBJ1-5
d_call: TRBD1
v_call: TRBV7-2
cdr3_aa: CASRAGQGMNQPQHF
cdr3_nt: TGTGCCAGCAGAGCCGGACAGGGGATGAATCAGCCCCAGCATTTT

clone_size: NA
j_call: TRBJ1-5
d_call: NA
v_call: TRBV28
cdr3_aa: CASSPLDSNQPQHF
cdr3_nt: TGTGCCAGCAGTCCACTAGATAGCAATCAGCCCCAGCATTTT

clone_size: NA
j_call: TRBJ1-5
d_call: NA
v_call: TRBV2
cdr3_aa: CASSTGPGQPQHF
cdr3_nt: TGTGCCAGCAGTACAGGGCCGGGTCAGCCCCAGCATTTT

clone_size: NA
j_call: TRBJ2-6
d_call: NA
v_call: TRBV10-3
cdr3_aa: CASQGSGANVLTF
cdr3_nt: TGTGCCTCACAGGGCTCTGGGGCCAACGTCCTGACTTTC

clone_size: NA
j_call: TRBJ2-1
d_call: TRBD2
v_call: TRBV5-4
cdr3_aa: CASSLDPSGGGNNEQFF
cdr3_nt: TGTGCCAGCAGCTTGGACCCTAGCGGGGGAGGAAACAATGAGCAGTTCTTC

clone_size: NA
j_call: TRBJ1-5
d_call: TRBD1
v_call: TRBV5-1
cdr3_aa: CASSLGQGDNQPQHF
cdr3_nt: TGCGCCAGCAGCTTGGGACAGGGAGACAATCAGCCCCAGCATTTT

clone_size: NA
j_call: TRBJ2-1
d_call: TRBD2
v_call: TRBV28
cdr3_aa: CASSLRGGLTYNEQFF
cdr3_nt: TGTGCCAGCAGTTTACGGGGGGGGCTGACCTACAATGAGCAGTTCTTC

clone_size: NA
j_call: TRBJ2-5
d_call: NA
v_call: TRBV11-2
cdr3_aa: CASSLHGGGAPGTQYF
cdr3_nt: TGTGCCAGCAGCTTACACGGAGGTGGAGCGCCGGGGACCCAGTACTTC

clone_size: NA
j_call: TRBJ2-1
d_call: TRBD2
v_call: TRBV27
cdr3_aa: CASSPAGTSGTNEQFF
cdr3_nt: TGTGCCAGCAGTCCCGCCGGGACTAGCGGGACCAATGAGCAGTTCTTC

clone_size: once
j_call: TRBJ2-7
d_call: TRBD1
v_call: TRBV2
cdr3_aa: CASSRIPEGTGTGIAYYEQYF
cdr3_nt: TGTGCCAGCAGCCGAATTCCGGAGGGGACAGGGACTGGCATAGCCTACTACGAGCAGTACTTC

clone_size: NA
j_call: TRBJ2-7
d_call: TRBD2
v_call: TRBV19
cdr3_aa: CASSMSGLAGVYEQYF
cdr3_nt: TGTGCCAGTAGTATGTCCGGACTAGCGGGAGTGTACGAGCAGTACTTC

clone_size: once
j_call: TRBJ2-3
d_call: TRBD2
v_call: TRBV2
cdr3_aa: CASSRDYTDTQYF
cdr3_nt: TGTGCCAGCAGTAGGGACTACACAGATACGCAGTATTTT

clone_size: NA
j_call: TRBJ2-5
d_call: NA
v_call: TRBV19
cdr3_aa: CASSIWATQETQYF
cdr3_nt: TGTGCCAGTAGTATCTGGGCCACACAAGAGACCCAGTACTTC

clone_size: NA
j_call: TRBJ1-3
d_call: NA
v_call: TRBV27
cdr3_aa: CASSRTLGNTVYF
cdr3_nt: TGTGCCAGCAGCCGGACACTTGGAAACACCGTATATTTT

clone_size: NA
j_call: TRBJ2-7
d_call: TRBD2
v_call: TRBV18
cdr3_aa: CASSPEAGGPTYEQYF
cdr3_nt: TGTGCCAGCTCACCAGAAGCGGGGGGGCCCACCTACGAGCAGTACTTC

clone_size: NA
j_call: TRBJ1-6
d_call: NA
v_call: TRBV27
cdr3_aa: CASSLSGTLNSPLHF
cdr3_nt: TGTGCCAGCAGTTTATCCGGGACACTAAATTCACCCCTCCACTTT

clone_size: NA
j_call: TRBJ2-6
d_call: NA
v_call: TRBV30
cdr3_aa: CAWATVAGANVLTF
cdr3_nt: TGTGCCTGGGCCACGGTGGCTGGGGCCAACGTCCTGACTTTC

clone_size: NA
j_call: TRBJ1-2
d_call: TRBD1
v_call: TRBV7-6
cdr3_aa: CASSVGQGLGYTF
cdr3_nt: TGTGCCAGCAGCGTAGGACAGGGCCTTGGCTACACCTTC

clone_size: NA
j_call: TRBJ2-7
d_call: NA
v_call: TRBV9
cdr3_aa: CASSVAAGAEQYF
cdr3_nt: TGTGCCAGCAGCGTAGCGGCAGGGGCTGAGCAGTACTTC

clone_size: NA
j_call: TRBJ2-7
d_call: TRBD1
v_call: TRBV28
cdr3_aa: CASSSRDRGAIYEQYF
cdr3_nt: TGTGCCAGCAGTTCTCGGGACAGGGGCGCAATCTACGAGCAGTACTTC

clone_size: NA
j_call: TRBJ2-1
d_call: NA
v_call: TRBV4-1
cdr3_aa: CASSPLLSSYNEQFF
cdr3_nt: TGCGCCAGCAGCCCCCTTCTGTCCTCCTACAATGAGCAGTTCTTC

clone_size: NA
j_call: TRBJ2-2
d_call: TRBD1
v_call: TRBV27
cdr3_aa: CASSSGQPGGELFF
cdr3_nt: TGTGCCAGCAGTTCGGGACAGCCCGGGGGGGAGCTGTTTTTT

clone_size: NA
j_call: TRBJ1-1
d_call: NA
v_call: TRBV29-1
cdr3_aa: CSVEEGGRTPNTEAFF
cdr3_nt: TGCAGCGTTGAAGAAGGTGGAAGGACTCCGAACACTGAAGCTTTCTTT

clone_size: NA
j_call: TRBJ2-3
d_call: NA
v_call: TRBV5-1
cdr3_aa: CASSLIGGAGGTDTQYF
cdr3_nt: TGCGCCAGCAGCTTGATCGGCGGGGCGGGCGGCACAGATACGCAGTATTTT

clone_size: NA
j_call: TRBJ1-2
d_call: TRBD1
v_call: TRBV28
cdr3_aa: CASSLSGTGLYGYTF
cdr3_nt: TGTGCCAGCAGTCTCTCCGGGACAGGCCTCTACGGCTACACCTTC

clone_size: NA
j_call: TRBJ2-7
d_call: TRBD1
v_call: TRBV5-1
cdr3_aa: CASSGGTGEAYEQYF
cdr3_nt: TGCGCCAGCAGCGGCGGGACAGGGGAAGCCTACGAGCAGTACTTC

clone_size: NA
j_call: TRBJ2-2
d_call: NA
v_call: TRBV28
cdr3_aa: CASSLEAGELFF
cdr3_nt: TGTGCCAGCAGTTTGGAGGCCGGGGAGCTGTTTTTT

clone_size: NA
j_call: TRBJ2-2
d_call: NA
v_call: TRBV7-9
cdr3_aa: CASSLVAGSGELFF
cdr3_nt: TGTGCCAGCAGCTTAGTCGCGGGGTCCGGGGAGCTGTTTTTT

clone_size: NA
j_call: TRBJ2-5
d_call: TRBD1
v_call: TRBV27
cdr3_aa: CASKNRGPNTLDGETQYF
cdr3_nt: TGTGCCAGCAAAAACAGGGGGCCTAATACCCTTGACGGAGAGACCCAGTACTTC

clone_size: NA
j_call: TRBJ1-6
d_call: TRBD1
v_call: TRBV5-1
cdr3_aa: CASSSRTGWDSPLHF
cdr3_nt: TGCGCCAGCAGCTCGAGGACAGGATGGGATTCACCCCTCCACTTT

clone_size: NA
j_call: TRBJ2-7
d_call: TRBD1
v_call: TRBV5-1
cdr3_aa: CASTSLVGGTVTEQYF
cdr3_nt: TGCGCCAGCACCTCGCTGGTTGGTGGGACAGTAACCGAGCAGTACTTC

clone_size: NA
j_call: TRBJ1-2
d_call: NA
v_call: TRBV15
cdr3_aa: CATSRDPVGGVRYTF
cdr3_nt: TGTGCCACCAGCAGAGACCCCGTCGGGGGAGTCCGCTACACCTTC

clone_size: once
j_call: TRBJ2-7
d_call: NA
v_call: TRBV19
cdr3_aa: CASSPHRAGDNEQYF
cdr3_nt: TGTGCCAGTAGTCCCCATCGGGCAGGGGACAACGAGCAGTACTTC

clone_size: NA
j_call: TRBJ2-3
d_call: TRBD2
v_call: TRBV5-6
cdr3_aa: CASSWRTSGGHADTQYF
cdr3_nt: TGTGCCAGCAGCTGGAGGACTAGCGGGGGGCATGCAGATACGCAGTATTTT

clone_size: NA
j_call: TRBJ2-7
d_call: TRBD2
v_call: TRBV28
cdr3_aa: CASSQPHRGGSEQYF
cdr3_nt: TGTGCCAGCAGTCAACCCCATCGGGGGGGCTCCGAGCAGTACTTC

clone_size: NA
j_call: TRBJ2-5
d_call: TRBD2
v_call: TRBV2
cdr3_aa: CASSEVLAGGAGTQYF
cdr3_nt: TGTGCCAGCAGTGAAGTACTAGCGGGAGGTGCGGGGACCCAGTACTTC

clone_size: few
j_call: TRBJ2-1
d_call: TRBD1
v_call: TRBV10-3
cdr3_aa: CAISEGDSLRQFF
cdr3_nt: TGTGCCATCAGTGAGGGGGACAGTTTGCGTCAGTTCTTC

clone_size: NA
j_call: TRBJ2-4
d_call: TRBD1
v_call: TRBV2
cdr3_aa: CASSETGVPKNIQYF
cdr3_nt: TGTGCCAGCAGCGAGACAGGGGTTCCCAAAAACATTCAGTACTTC

clone_size: NA
j_call: TRBJ1-1
d_call: NA
v_call: TRBV30
cdr3_aa: CAWSLQANTEAFF
cdr3_nt: TGTGCCTGGAGTCTACAGGCTAACACTGAAGCTTTCTTT